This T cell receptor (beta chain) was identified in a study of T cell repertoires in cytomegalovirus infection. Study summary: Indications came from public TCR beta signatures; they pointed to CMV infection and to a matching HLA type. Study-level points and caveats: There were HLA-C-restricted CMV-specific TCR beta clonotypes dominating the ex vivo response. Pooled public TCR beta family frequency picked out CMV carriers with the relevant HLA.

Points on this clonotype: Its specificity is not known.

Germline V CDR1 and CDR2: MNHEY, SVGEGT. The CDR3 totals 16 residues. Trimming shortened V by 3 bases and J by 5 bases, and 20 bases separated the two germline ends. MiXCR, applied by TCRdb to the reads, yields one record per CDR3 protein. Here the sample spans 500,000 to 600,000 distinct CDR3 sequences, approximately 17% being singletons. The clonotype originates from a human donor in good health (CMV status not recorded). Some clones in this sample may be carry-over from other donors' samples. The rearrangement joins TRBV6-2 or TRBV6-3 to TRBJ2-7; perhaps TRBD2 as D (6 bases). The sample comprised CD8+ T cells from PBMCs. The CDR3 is CASSYRPGTRTHEQYF. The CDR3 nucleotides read TGTGCCAGCAGTTATAGGCCCGGGACTCGGACCCACGAGCAGTACTTC.